The 17 T cell receptor beta chains in this list originate from one sample, sequenced in a study of T-cell reconstitution after alpha-beta-depleted transplantation in children. Using unique molecular identifiers, the investigators prepared the TCRbeta library. TCRdb re-called the PCR reads through MiXCR, storing one row per CDR3 protein. The table has 260,000 or so distinct CDR3 sequences, approximately 12% seen once. The sequences come from PBMCs from the stem cell graft donor, collected from the stem cell graft. The receptor set was obtained from a human donor who donated a stem cell graft to a child with acute lymphoblastic leukemia.

This clonotype was seen at least ten times. The rearrangement links TRBV7-2 to TRBJ2-7; D might be TRBD1 (5 bases). The CDR3 totals 14 residues. Trimming stripped 1 base from V and 4 bases from J, with 11 bases between. CDR1 is SGHTA and CDR2 is FQGNSA in the germline V gene. CDR3 sequence (DNA): TGTGCCAGCAGCTTAGATAGACAGATGTACGAGCAGTACTTC. This encodes CASSLDRQMYEQYF.

This clonotype was picked up many times. The V gene is TRBV21-1, the J gene TRBJ2-3; the table calls TRBD1, which could not be checked here. TRBV21-1 is noted as a pseudogene. The CDR3 has 16 residues. The CDR3 spells CASSNGDWEMADTQYF. The CDR3 bases are TGTGCCAGCAGCAATGGGGACTGGGAGATGGCAGATACGCAGTATTTT.

The chain carries TRBV6-2 or TRBV6-3 and TRBJ2-7; 9 bases line up with TRBD1. Germline lookup yields CDR1 MNHEY and CDR2 SVGEGT. V gave up 6 bases and J gave up 2 bases; unmatched junction bases: 14. The CDR3 is 17 amino acids. In DNA form, the CDR3 reads TGTGCCAGCAGCTTATGGCTCCGGGACAGGGCAGCCTACGAGCAGTACTTC. Translation gives CASSLWLRDRAAYEQYF.

Many counts were recorded for this clonotype. This rearrangement joins TRBV9 to TRBJ1-6, with TRBD1 as a possible D gene (5 bases). V lost 2 bases, J lost 12 bases, and 18 bases lay in between. Per the germline V gene, CDR1 is SGDLS and CDR2 is YYNGEE. The CDR3 is made up of 15 amino acids. CDR3 sequence: CASSVSGTGRGPLHF. CDR3 coding DNA: TGTGCCAGCAGCGTCTCCGGGACGGGGAGAGGACCCCTCCACTTT.

Ten or more counts support this clonotype. The chain employs TRBV6-1 and TRBJ1-1; possible D gene TRBD1, 6 bases. V lost 6 bases to trimming and J lost 3 bases, with 23 bases between them. Germline V gene data show CDR1 as MNHNS and CDR2 as SASEGT. The CDR3 has 17 amino acids. As DNA, the CDR3 is TGTGCCAGCAGCCCGGCCGCGGGGGGCATTGGGTACACTGAAGCTTTCTTT. Amino acids: CASSPAAGGIGYTEAFF.

In its sample, this clonotype was seen many times. The CDR3 DNA sequence: TGCGCCAGCAGCCCGGGACAGGGGACAGATACGCAGTATTTT. Encoded protein: CASSPGQGTDTQYF. The chain links TRBV5-1 to TRBJ2-3, with 10 bases aligning to TRBD1. From germline, CDR1 is SGHRS and CDR2 YFSETQ. J lost 3 bases, V lost 4 bases, and 2 bases had no gene match. The CDR3 is made up of 14 amino acids.

Comment on this clonotype: Given a much more abundant clone one base away, this may be a read error. The gene calls are TRBV6-4 and TRBJ2-2; D remains unclear. V was shortened by 3 bases and J by 6 bases, with 11 bases between the two germline ends. The CDR3 loop spans 14 amino acids. Germline loops: CDR1 MRHNA, CDR2 SNTAGT. CDR3 sequence: CASSELSEPGELFF. Here the CDR3 DNA reads TGTGCCAGCAGTGAGTTGTCAGAACCCGGGGAGCTGTTTTTT.

Ten or more counts support this clonotype. The V and J genes are TRBV28 and TRBJ1-5, with D unclear. The germline V and J ends were trimmed by 7 bases and 7 bases, with 14 bases remaining between them. Germline V gene sequence: CDR1 MDHEN, CDR2 SYDVKM. The CDR3 contains 13 residues. The CDR3 region has the DNA TGTGCCAGCAATCCAAACGCGGGGCAGCCCCAGCATTTT. Residues: CASNPNAGQPQHF.

This clonotype has a count of ten or more. The chain joins TRBV4-2 to TRBJ2-2; weak D call: TRBD1 (7 bases). Germline CDR1 is LGHNA and CDR2 is YNFKEQ. V lost 6 bases and J 5 bases, leaving 19 bases between the germline ends. CDR3 length equals 16 residues. The CDR3 sequence is CASRLQGTQGTGELFF. For the CDR3, the DNA is TGTGCCAGCAGGCTACAGGGGACTCAAGGGACCGGGGAGCTGTTTTTT.

This chain connects TRBV5-1 to TRBJ1-1, with 9 bases lining up with TRBD1. V gave up 4 bases and J gave up 0 bases; unmatched junction bases: 4. Per the germline V gene, CDR1 is SGHRS and CDR2 is YFSETQ. The CDR3 spans 15 residues. CDR3 in amino acids: CASSGTGGLNTEAFF. The CDR3 nucleotides read TGCGCCAGCAGCGGCACAGGGGGCTTGAACACTGAAGCTTTCTTT.

This clonotype was detected ten times or more. This chain uses TRBV20-1 with TRBJ2-7; D is perhaps TRBD2 (5 bases). The CDR3 length is 13 residues. Trimming cost V 0 bases and J 2 bases, with 8 bases left between them. Germline lookup yields CDR1 DFQATT and CDR2 SNEGSKA (reference sequence). The CDR3 reads CSARDGVTYEQYF. The CDR3 nucleotides are TGCAGTGCTAGAGACGGGGTTACCTACGAGCAGTACTTC.

This clonotype was detected ten times or more. The gene calls are TRBV21-1 and TRBJ2-3; the DNA was not used to check the table's D call, TRBD1. TRBV21-1 is an annotated pseudogene. The CDR3 has 17 residues. The CDR3 coding sequence is TGTGCCAGCAGCAAAGAGGCCGGGGCCGCGGGCACAGATACGCAGTATTTT. This translates into CASSKEAGAAGTDTQYF.

This chain connects TRBV7-2 to TRBJ1-4, with D perhaps TRBD1 (5 bases). Germline CDR1 is SGHTA and CDR2 is FQGNSA. V shed 2 bases and J shed 7 bases, with 11 bases lying between them. This CDR3 has 14 residues. The CDR3 nucleotides read TGTGCCAGCAGCTTACGTGGGGACGGTGAAAAACTGTTTTTT. This codes for CASSLRGDGEKLFF.

This clonotype has at least ten counts. The chain combines TRBV6-2 or TRBV6-3 with TRBJ1-5, with TRBD1 identical over 7 bases. Germline V gene sequence: CDR1 MNHEY, CDR2 SVGEGT. This CDR3 region has 15 residues. Germline trimming cut 2 bases from V and 5 bases from J; bases unmatched to any gene: 6. CDR3 coding DNA: TGTGCCAGCAGTTACCCCGGGACAGTGGATCAGCCCCAGCATTTT. It yields the protein CASSYPGTVDQPQHF.

The table lists this clonotype with many counts. The genes are TRBV5-1 and TRBJ1-5, with 8 bases lining up with TRBD1. The CDR3 totals 18 residues. Germline V lookup: CDR1 SGHRS, CDR2 YFSETQ. Germline trimming cut 0 bases from V and 1 base from J; bases unmatched to any gene: 9. The CDR3 region is CASSLVGQEFRSNQPQHF. DNA for the CDR3: TGCGCCAGCAGCTTGGTGGGACAGGAATTTCGGAGCAATCAGCCCCAGCATTTT.

This clonotype has at least ten counts. V gene TRBV9 combines with J gene TRBJ1-1, with no clear D. Per germline, CDR1 SGDLS and CDR2 YYNGEE. Trimming took off 7 bases at V and 3 bases at J, with 7 bases between the two ends. The length of the CDR3 is 11 residues. In DNA form, the CDR3 reads TGTGCCAGCGCGACTGACACTGAAGCTTTCTTT. The encoded protein is CASATDTEAFF.

This clonotype was seen ten or more times. This chain uses TRBV7-2 with TRBJ2-3, with TRBD2 matching 9 bases. Germline CDR1 and CDR2: SGHTA and FQGNSA. V was pared by 6 bases and J by 0 bases, with 7 bases of the junction left unmatched. The CDR3 sequence is 16 residues long. The CDR3 is CASSPAGGASTDTQYF. Written as DNA, the CDR3 is TGTGCCAGCAGTCCAGCGGGGGGTGCTAGCACAGATACGCAGTATTTT.